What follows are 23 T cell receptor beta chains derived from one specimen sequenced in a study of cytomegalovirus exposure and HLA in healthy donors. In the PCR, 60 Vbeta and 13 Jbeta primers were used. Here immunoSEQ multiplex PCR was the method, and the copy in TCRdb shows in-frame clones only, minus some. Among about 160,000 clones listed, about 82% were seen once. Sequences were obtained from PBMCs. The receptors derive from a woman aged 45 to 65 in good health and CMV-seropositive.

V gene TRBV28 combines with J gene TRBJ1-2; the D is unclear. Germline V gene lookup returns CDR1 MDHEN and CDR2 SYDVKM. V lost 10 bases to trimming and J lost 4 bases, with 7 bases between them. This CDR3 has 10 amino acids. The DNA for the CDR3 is TGTGCCATCGAAGCCTATGGCTACACCTTC. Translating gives CAIEAYGYTF.

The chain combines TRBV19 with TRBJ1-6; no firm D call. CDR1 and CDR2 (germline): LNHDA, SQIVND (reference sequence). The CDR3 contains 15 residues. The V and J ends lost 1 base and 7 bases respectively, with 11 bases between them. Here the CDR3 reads CASSIVAGPNSPLHF. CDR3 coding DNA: TGTGCCAGTAGTATAGTCGCGGGCCCGAATTCACCCCTCCACTTT.

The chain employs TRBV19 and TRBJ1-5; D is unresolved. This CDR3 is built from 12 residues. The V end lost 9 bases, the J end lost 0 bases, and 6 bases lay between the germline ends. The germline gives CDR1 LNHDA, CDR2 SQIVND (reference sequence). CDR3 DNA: TGTGCCAGCGGGATTAGCAATCAGCCCCAGCATTTT. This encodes CASGISNQPQHF.

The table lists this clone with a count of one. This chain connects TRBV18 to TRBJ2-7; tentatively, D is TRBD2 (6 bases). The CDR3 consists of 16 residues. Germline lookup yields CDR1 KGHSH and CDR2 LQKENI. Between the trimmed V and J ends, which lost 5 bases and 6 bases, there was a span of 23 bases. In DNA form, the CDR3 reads TGTGCCAGCTCAACAAAAGTCCGGGAGCTCCCTCGCGAGCAGTACTTC. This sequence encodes CASSTKVRELPREQYF. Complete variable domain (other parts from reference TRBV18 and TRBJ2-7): NAGVMQNPRHLVRRRGQEARLRCSPMKGHSHVYWYRQLPEEGLKFMVYLQKENIIDESGMPKERFSAEFPKEGPSILRIQQVVRGDSAAYFCASSTKVRELPREQYFGPGTRLTVT.

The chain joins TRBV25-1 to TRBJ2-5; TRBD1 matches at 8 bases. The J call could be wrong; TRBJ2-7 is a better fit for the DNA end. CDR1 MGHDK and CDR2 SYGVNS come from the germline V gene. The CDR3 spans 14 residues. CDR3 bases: TGTGCCAGCAGTGGCCCGGGACAGGAAAGCGAGCAGTACTTC. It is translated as CASSGPGQESEQYF.

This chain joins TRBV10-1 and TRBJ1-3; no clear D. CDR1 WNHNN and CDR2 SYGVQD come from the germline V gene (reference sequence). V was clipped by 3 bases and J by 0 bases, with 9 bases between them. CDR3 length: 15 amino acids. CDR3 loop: CASSEDTDSGNTIYF. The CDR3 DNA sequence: TGCGCCAGCAGTGAAGACACAGACTCTGGAAACACCATATATTTT.

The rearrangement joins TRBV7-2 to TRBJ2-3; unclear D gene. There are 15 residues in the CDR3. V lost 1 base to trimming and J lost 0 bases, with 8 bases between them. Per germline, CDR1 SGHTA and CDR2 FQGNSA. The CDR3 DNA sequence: TGTGCCAGCAGCTTAGGTCGGGTAAGCACAGATACGCAGTATTTT. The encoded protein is CASSLGRVSTDTQYF.

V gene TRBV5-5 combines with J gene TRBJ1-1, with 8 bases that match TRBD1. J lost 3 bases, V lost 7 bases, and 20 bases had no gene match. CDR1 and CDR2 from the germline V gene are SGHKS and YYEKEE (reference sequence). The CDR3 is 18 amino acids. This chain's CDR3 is CASSFSPEGTGRYTEAFF. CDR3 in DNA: TGTGCCAGCTCCTTTTCTCCTGAGGGGACAGGTAGATACACTGAAGCTTTCTTT.

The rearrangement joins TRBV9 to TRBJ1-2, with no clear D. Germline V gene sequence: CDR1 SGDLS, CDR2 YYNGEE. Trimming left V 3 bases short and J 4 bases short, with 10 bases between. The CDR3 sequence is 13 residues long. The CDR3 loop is CASSAEQSYGYTF. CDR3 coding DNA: TGTGCCAGCAGCGCAGAACAGTCCTATGGCTACACCTTC.

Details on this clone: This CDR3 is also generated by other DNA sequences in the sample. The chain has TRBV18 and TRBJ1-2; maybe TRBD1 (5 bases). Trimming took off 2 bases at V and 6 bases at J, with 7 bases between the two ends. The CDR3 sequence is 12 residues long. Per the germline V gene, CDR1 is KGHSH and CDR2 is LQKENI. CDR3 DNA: TGTGCCAGCTCACCATCGGGGGATGGCTACACCTTC. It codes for CASSPSGDGYTF.

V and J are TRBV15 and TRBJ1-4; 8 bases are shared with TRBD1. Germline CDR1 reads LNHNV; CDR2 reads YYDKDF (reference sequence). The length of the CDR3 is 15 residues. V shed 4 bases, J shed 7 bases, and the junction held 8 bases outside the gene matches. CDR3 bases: TGTGCCACCAGCAAAAGACAGGGGAGGATTGAAAAACTGTTTTTT. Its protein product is CATSKRQGRIEKLFF.

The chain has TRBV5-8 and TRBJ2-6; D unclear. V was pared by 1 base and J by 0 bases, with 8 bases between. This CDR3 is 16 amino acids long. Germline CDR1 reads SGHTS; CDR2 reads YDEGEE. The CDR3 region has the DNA TGTGCCAGCAGCTTGCCTGACATCTCTGGGGCCAACGTCCTGACTTTC. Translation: CASSLPDISGANVLTF.

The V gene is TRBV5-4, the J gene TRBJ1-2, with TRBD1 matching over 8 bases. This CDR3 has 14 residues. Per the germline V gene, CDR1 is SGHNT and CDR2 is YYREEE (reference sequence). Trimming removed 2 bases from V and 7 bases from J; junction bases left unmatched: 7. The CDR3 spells CASSLKDRGPGYTF. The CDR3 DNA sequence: TGTGCCAGCAGCTTAAAAGACAGGGGCCCTGGCTACACCTTC.

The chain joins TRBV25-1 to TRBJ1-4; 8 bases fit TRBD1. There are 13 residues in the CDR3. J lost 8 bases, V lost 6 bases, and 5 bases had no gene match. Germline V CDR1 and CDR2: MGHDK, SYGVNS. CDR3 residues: CASRDRVGEKLFF. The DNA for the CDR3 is TGTGCCAGCAGGGACAGGGTGGGCGAAAAACTGTTTTTT.

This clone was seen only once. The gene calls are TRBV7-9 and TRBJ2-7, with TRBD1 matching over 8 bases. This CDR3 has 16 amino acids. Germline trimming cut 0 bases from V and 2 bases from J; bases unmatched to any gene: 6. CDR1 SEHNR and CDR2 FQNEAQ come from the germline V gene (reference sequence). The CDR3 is CASSLAQTGVPYEQYF. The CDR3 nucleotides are TGTGCCAGCAGCTTAGCTCAGACAGGGGTCCCCTACGAGCAGTACTTC.

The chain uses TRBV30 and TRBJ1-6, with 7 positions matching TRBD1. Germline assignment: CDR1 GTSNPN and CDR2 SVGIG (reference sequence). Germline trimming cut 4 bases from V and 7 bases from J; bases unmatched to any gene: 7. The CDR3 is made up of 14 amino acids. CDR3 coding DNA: TGTGCCTGGAACCGGGACAGCAGAAATTCACCCCTCCACTTT. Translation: CAWNRDSRNSPLHF.

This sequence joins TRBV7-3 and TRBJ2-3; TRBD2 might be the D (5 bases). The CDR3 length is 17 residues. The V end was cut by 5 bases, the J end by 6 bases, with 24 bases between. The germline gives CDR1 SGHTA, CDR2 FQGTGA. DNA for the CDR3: TGTGCCAGCAGCCGACCTCAGGCGGGCCCCGCCAGCGATACGCAGTATTTT. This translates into CASSRPQAGPASDTQYF.

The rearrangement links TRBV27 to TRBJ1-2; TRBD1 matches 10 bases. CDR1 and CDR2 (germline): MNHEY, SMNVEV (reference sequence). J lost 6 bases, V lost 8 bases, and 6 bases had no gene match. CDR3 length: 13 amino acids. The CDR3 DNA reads TGTGCCAGCGGCCCGACAGGGGGCCATGGCTACACCTTC. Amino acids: CASGPTGGHGYTF.

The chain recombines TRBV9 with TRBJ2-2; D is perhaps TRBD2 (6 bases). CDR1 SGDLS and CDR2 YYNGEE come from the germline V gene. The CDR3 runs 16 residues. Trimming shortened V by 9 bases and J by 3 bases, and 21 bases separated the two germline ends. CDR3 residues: CATAERGGVDTGELFF. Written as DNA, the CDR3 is TGTGCCACCGCGGAAAGGGGAGGAGTGGACACCGGGGAGCTGTTTTTT.

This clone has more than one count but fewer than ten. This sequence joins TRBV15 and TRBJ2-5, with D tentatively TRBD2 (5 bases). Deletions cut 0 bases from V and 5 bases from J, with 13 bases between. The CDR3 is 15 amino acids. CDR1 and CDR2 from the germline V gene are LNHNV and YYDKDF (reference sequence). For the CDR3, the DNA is TGTGCCACCAGCAGAGATCTAGGCGGGTTGGAGACCCAGTACTTC. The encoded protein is CATSRDLGGLETQYF. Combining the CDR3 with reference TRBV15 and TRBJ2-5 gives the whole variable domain DAMVIQNPRYQVTQFGKPVTLSCSQTLNHNVMYWYQQKSSQAPKLLFHYYDKDFNNEADTPDNFQSRRPNTSFCFLDIRSPGLGDTAMYLCATSRDLGGLETQYFGPGTRLLVL.

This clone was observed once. CDR3 amino acids: CASRVTGNTEAFF. CDR3 coding DNA: TGTGCCAGCAGGGTGACAGGAAACACTGAAGCTTTCTTT. The V call is TRBV6-1, the J call TRBJ1-1, with a tentative D call TRBD1 (6 bases). Germline loops: CDR1 MNHNS, CDR2 SASEGT. CDR3 length: 13 residues. V lost 6 bases and J 2 bases, leaving 10 bases between the germline ends.

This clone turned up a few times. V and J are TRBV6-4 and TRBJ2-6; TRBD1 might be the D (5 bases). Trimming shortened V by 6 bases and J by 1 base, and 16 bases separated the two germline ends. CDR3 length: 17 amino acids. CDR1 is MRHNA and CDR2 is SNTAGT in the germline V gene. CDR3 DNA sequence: TGTGCCAGCAGGTTATTAGGGGAAGGGTCTGGGGCCAACGTCCTGACTTTC. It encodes CASRLLGEGSGANVLTF.

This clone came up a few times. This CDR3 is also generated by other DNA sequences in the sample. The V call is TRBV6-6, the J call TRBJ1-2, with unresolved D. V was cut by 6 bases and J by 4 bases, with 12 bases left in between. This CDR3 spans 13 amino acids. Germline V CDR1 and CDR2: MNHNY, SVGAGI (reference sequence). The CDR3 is CASSTGEGYGYTF. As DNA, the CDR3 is TGTGCCAGCAGCACCGGGGAAGGCTATGGCTACACCTTC.